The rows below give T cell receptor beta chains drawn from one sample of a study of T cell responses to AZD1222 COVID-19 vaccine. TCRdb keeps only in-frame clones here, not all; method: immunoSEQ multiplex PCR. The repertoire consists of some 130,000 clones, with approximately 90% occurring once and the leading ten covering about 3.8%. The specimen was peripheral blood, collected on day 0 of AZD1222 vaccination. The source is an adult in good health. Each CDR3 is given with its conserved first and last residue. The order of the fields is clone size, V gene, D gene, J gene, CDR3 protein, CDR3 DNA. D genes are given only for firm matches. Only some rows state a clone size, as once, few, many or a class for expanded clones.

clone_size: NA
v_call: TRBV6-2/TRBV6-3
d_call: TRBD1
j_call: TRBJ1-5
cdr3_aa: CASSYSRTGWNNQPQHF
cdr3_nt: TGTGCCAGCAGTTACTCGCGGACAGGCTGGAACAATCAGCCCCAGCATTTT

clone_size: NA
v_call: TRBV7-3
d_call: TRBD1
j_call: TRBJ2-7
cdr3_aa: CASSLGFGQGTYEQYF
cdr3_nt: TGTGCCAGCAGCCTCGGCTTTGGACAGGGGACCTACGAGCAGTACTTC

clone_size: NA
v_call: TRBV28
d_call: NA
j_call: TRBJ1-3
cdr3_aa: CASRPTTGDGNTIYF
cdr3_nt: TGTGCCAGCAGGCCCACCACAGGCGACGGAAACACCATATATTTT

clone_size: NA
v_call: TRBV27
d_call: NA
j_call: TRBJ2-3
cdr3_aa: CASSFLGVSTDTQYF
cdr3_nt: TGTGCCAGCAGTTTTCTCGGGGTGAGCACAGATACGCAGTATTTT

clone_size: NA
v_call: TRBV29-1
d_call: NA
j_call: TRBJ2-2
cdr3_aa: CSVARAATGELFF
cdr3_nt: TGCAGCGTTGCCAGGGCCGCCACCGGGGAGCTGTTTTTT

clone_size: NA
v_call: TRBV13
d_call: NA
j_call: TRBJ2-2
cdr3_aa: CASSLAPLLLTENTGELFF
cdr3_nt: TGTGCCAGCAGCTTAGCCCCGTTATTATTGACAGAGAACACCGGGGAGCTGTTTTTT

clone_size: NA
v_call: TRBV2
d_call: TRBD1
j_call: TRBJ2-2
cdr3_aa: CASSELGQGTGELFF
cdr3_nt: TGTGCCAGCAGTGAACTTGGACAGGGCACCGGGGAGCTGTTTTTT

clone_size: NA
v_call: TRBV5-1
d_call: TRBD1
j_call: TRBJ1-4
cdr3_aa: CASSSRDRGLTNEKLFF
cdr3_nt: TGCGCCAGCAGCTCCCGGGACAGGGGGCTCACTAATGAAAAACTGTTTTTT

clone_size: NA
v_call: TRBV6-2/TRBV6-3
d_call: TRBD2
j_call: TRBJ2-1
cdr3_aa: CASSDTGFWGGIEQFF
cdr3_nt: TGTGCCAGCAGCGACACGGGGTTCTGGGGGGGTATTGAGCAGTTCTTC

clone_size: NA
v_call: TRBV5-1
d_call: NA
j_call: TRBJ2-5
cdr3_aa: CASSPDTGFGETQYF
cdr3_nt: TGCGCCAGCAGCCCGGATACAGGGTTTGGAGAGACCCAGTACTTC

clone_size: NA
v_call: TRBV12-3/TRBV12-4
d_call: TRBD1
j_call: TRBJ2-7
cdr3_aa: CASSPTGAYEQYF
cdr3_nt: TGTGCCAGCAGTCCGACAGGGGCCTACGAGCAGTACTTC

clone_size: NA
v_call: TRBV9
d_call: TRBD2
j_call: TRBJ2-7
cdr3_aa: CASSVELGGSSYEQYF
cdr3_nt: TGTGCCAGCAGCGTAGAGCTGGGCGGGAGCTCCTACGAGCAGTACTTC

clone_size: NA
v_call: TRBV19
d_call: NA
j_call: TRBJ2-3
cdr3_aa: CASSYGQLTDTQYF
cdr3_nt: TGTGCCAGTAGTTATGGACAGCTCACAGATACGCAGTATTTT

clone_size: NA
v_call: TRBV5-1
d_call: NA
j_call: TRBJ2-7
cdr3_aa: CASSREDTTGSYEQYF
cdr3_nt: TGCGCCAGCAGCCGTGAAGACACCACCGGGAGCTACGAGCAGTACTTC

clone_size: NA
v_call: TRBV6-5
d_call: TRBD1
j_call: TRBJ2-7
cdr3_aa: CASSLDRGYSYEQYF
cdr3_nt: TGTGCCAGCAGCCTTGACAGGGGGTACTCCTACGAGCAGTACTTC

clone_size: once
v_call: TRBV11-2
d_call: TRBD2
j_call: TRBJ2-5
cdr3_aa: CASSLGLAGWETQYF
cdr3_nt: TGTGCCAGCAGCCTCGGACTAGCGGGATGGGAGACCCAGTACTTC

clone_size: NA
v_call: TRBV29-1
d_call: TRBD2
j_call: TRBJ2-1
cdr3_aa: CSVDLSGRADEQFF
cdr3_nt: TGCAGCGTTGATTTAAGCGGGAGGGCCGATGAGCAGTTCTTC

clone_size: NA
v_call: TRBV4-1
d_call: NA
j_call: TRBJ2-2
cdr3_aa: CASEDRNTGELFF
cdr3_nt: TGCGCCAGCGAGGACAGGAACACCGGGGAGCTGTTTTTT